Shown below are 29 T cell receptor beta chains from a single sample sequenced in a study of CD8 T cells in Susac syndrome. Random hexamers primed reverse transcription of about 0.45 to 1 ug RNA. Using its own MiXCR run on the immunoSEQ multiplex PCR reads, TCRdb lists one record per CDR3 protein. The table records 190,000 or so distinct CDR3 sequences, about 95% of them present only once. The sample taken for sequencing was CD4+ T cells from PBMCs. The origin of the receptors is a human donor with multiple sclerosis.

This clonotype was observed once. This rearrangement joins TRBV6-6 to TRBJ2-1; D remains unclear. The V gene's germline CDR1 is MNHNY and CDR2 SVGAGI (reference sequence). There are 14 residues in the CDR3. V shed 4 bases and J shed 3 bases, with 10 bases lying between them. In nucleotides, the CDR3 is TGTGCCAGCAGTTCCCCGACAAGCTACAATGAGCAGTTCTTC. It codes for CASSSPTSYNEQFF.

The V call is TRBV20-1, the J call TRBJ2-1; perhaps TRBD2 as D (5 bases). Trimming took off 5 bases at V and 9 bases at J, with 20 bases between the two ends. The length of the CDR3 is 14 residues. Germline CDR1 and CDR2: DFQATT and SNEGSKA (reference sequence). For the CDR3, the DNA is TGCAGTGCTCCAAAAAGCGGAGTGTTGCTTGAGCAGTTCTTC. Protein product: CSAPKSGVLLEQFF.

This chain uses TRBV5-1 with TRBJ2-3; perhaps TRBD2 as D (6 bases). Germline values: CDR1 SGHRS, CDR2 YFSETQ. Trimming removed 1 base at V and 2 bases at J, with 11 bases between. The CDR3 is 15 amino acids. The CDR3 sequence is CASSLSGVYTDTQYF. DNA of the CDR3: TGCGCCAGCAGCTTGTCGGGAGTTTACACAGATACGCAGTATTTT.

The chain combines TRBV27 with TRBJ2-1, with D possibly matching TRBD1 (5 bases). CDR3 length equals 13 residues. Trimming removed 2 bases at V and 6 bases at J, with 8 bases between. Germline V lookup: CDR1 MNHEY, CDR2 SMNVEV (reference sequence). In DNA form, the CDR3 reads TGTGCCAGCAGTTTAGGCAGGGCCAATGAGCAGTTCTTC. Translated: CASSLGRANEQFF.

The CDR3 DNA reads as TGCAGCGTACGACATGAGGCCAGGAATGAGCAGTTCTTC. This encodes CSVRHEARNEQFF. The J gene is TRBJ2-1, the V gene TRBV29-1; D unclear. V lost 6 bases and J lost 7, with 16 bases in between. The CDR3 covers 13 residues. Germline lookup yields CDR1 SQVTM and CDR2 ANQGSEA.

V usage is TRBV3-1 and J usage is TRBJ2-3, with D perhaps matching TRBD1 or TRBD2 (6 bases each). V lost 2 bases, J lost 8 bases, and 14 bases lay in between. The CDR3 is made up of 14 amino acids. The V gene's germline CDR1 is LGHDT and CDR2 YNNKEL (reference sequence). The CDR3 coding sequence is TGTGCCAGCAGCCAAATGACGGGGGCGGGTACGCAGTATTTT. Its protein is CASSQMTGAGTQYF.

The V and J genes are TRBV6-1 and TRBJ2-1, with 15 bases identical to TRBD2. After removal of 6 bases from V and 10 bases from J, the junction contained 7 bases not matched to a gene. Germline-derived CDR1 and CDR2 are MNHNS and SASEGT. CDR3 size: 15 residues. CDR3 amino acids: CASRTGLAGGPEQFF. For the CDR3, the DNA is TGTGCCAGCAGGACGGGACTAGCGGGGGGCCCCGAGCAGTTCTTC.

The J gene is TRBJ2-3, the V gene TRBV12-3 or TRBV12-4; unclear D gene. This CDR3 contains 12 residues. The V end was cut by 1 base, the J end by 7 bases, with 6 bases between. In DNA form, the CDR3 reads TGTGCCAGCAGTTTAGGGCTCCATACGCAGTATTTT. Translating it yields CASSLGLHTQYF.

The chain links TRBV6-2 or TRBV6-3 to TRBJ1-5, with 8 bases lining up with TRBD1. The CDR3 covers 14 residues. Germline CDR1 is MNHEY and CDR2 is SVGEGT. The ends lost 6 bases at V and 5 bases at J; junction bases unmatched: 6. For the CDR3, the DNA is TGTGCCAGCAGGAGGACAGGGTACGATCAGCCCCAGCATTTT. This sequence encodes CASRRTGYDQPQHF.

This sequence joins TRBV18 and TRBJ1-1; TRBD1 might be the D (5 bases). Germline assignment: CDR1 KGHSH and CDR2 LQKENI. CDR3 length: 13 amino acids. The V end lost 5 bases, the J end lost 2 bases, and 9 bases lay between the germline ends. CDR3 nucleotide sequence: TGTGCCAGCTCAGCCGGGGCCAACACTGAAGCTTTCTTT. Encoded protein: CASSAGANTEAFF.

The chain employs TRBV2 and TRBJ2-1; D gene unclear. The CDR3 contains 13 residues. Germline CDR1 is SNHLY and CDR2 is FYNNEI. With 3 bases removed from V and 7 bases from J, the gap between germline ends came to 10 bases. CDR3: CASSDGRRNEQFF. The CDR3 DNA follows: TGTGCCAGCAGTGACGGCAGAAGGAATGAGCAGTTCTTC.

CDR3 in amino acids: CSAQRSGVQETQYF. The CDR3 DNA is TGCAGTGCTCAGAGGAGCGGCGTTCAAGAGACCCAGTACTTC. The rearrangement uses TRBV20-1 and TRBJ2-5, with D possibly matching TRBD2 (5 bases). Germline values: CDR1 DFQATT, CDR2 SNEGSKA (reference sequence). The CDR3 runs 14 residues. Between the trimmed V and J ends, which lost 5 bases and 2 bases, there was a span of 15 bases.

This CDR3 is CASSPGIGAGRTYEQYF. In DNA form, the CDR3 reads TGCGCCAGCAGCCCCGGCATCGGGGCAGGGAGAACCTACGAGCAGTACTTC. The gene calls are TRBV5-1 and TRBJ2-7; perhaps D is TRBD1 or TRBD2 (5 bases each). V shed 4 bases and J shed 2 bases, with 22 bases lying between them. Looked up from germline, CDR1 is SGHRS and CDR2 is YFSETQ. The CDR3 sequence is 17 residues long.

This sequence joins TRBV29-1 and TRBJ2-1; the D gene is possibly TRBD2 (6 bases). Germline V CDR1 and CDR2: SQVTM, ANQGSEA. Trimming cost V 3 bases and J 3 bases, with 15 bases left between them. The CDR3 totals 15 residues. The CDR3 DNA reads as TGCAGCGTTGAGCGTAATAGCGGAATCTACAATGAGCAGTTCTTC. Its protein product is CSVERNSGIYNEQFF.

The rearrangement joins TRBV30 to TRBJ2-1; the D gene is possibly TRBD2 (5 bases). Trimming removed 3 bases at V and 3 bases at J, with 9 bases between. Germline CDR1 GTSNPN, CDR2 SVGIG (reference sequence). The CDR3 totals 13 residues. The CDR3 region is CAWSQTIYNEQFF. CDR3 DNA: TGTGCCTGGAGCCAGACTATCTACAATGAGCAGTTCTTC.

This chain links TRBV29-1 with TRBJ2-1; no reliable D call. Looked up from germline, CDR1 is SQVTM and CDR2 is ANQGSEA. Deletions cut 0 bases from V and 5 bases from J, with 11 bases between. This CDR3 contains 14 residues. CDR3 protein: CSVEEWTSNNEQFF. CDR3 sequence (DNA): TGCAGCGTTGAAGAGTGGACGTCTAACAATGAGCAGTTCTTC.

The chain recombines TRBV29-1 with TRBJ1-1; 8 positions agree with TRBD1. V trimming: 6 bases; J trimming: 10 bases; junction bases outside the gene matches: 13. Germline assignment: CDR1 SQVTM and CDR2 ANQGSEA. There are 13 residues in the CDR3. The CDR3, as DNA: TGCAGCGTCGGCACTTACGCCGGGACAGGAGCTTTCTTT. It translates to CSVGTYAGTGAFF.

This chain connects TRBV18 to TRBJ1-5; tentatively, D is TRBD1 (6 bases). Germline V gene sequence: CDR1 KGHSH, CDR2 LQKENI. Trimming removed 4 bases from V and 1 base from J, with 8 bases in between. The CDR3 consists of 14 residues. The CDR3 nucleotides are TGTGCCAGCTCACGTGGACAGAGCAATCAGCCCCAGCATTTT. As protein: CASSRGQSNQPQHF.

The chain recombines TRBV30 with TRBJ1-1, with D maybe TRBD1 (5 bases). The CDR3 is 14 residues long. V lost 2 bases to trimming and J lost 7 bases, with 17 bases between them. CDR1 is GTSNPN and CDR2 is SVGIG in the germline V gene (reference sequence). The DNA for the CDR3 is TGTGCCTGGAGTATTCCTGGGACGGGCGGTGAAGCTTTCTTT. This translates into CAWSIPGTGGEAFF.

In this sample, this clonotype turned up once. This chain links TRBV6-5 with TRBJ1-1; D might be TRBD1 (5 bases). The CDR3 is 14 amino acids. Germline V gene data show CDR1 as MNHEY and CDR2 as SVGAGI. V was cut by 6 bases and J by 3 bases, with 14 bases left in between. The CDR3 reads CASSLGRGDTEAFF. CDR3 in DNA: TGTGCCAGCAGCCTCGGACGAGGGGACACTGAAGCTTTCTTT.

This rearrangement joins TRBV14 to TRBJ1-1, with 7 bases fitting TRBD1. This CDR3 comprises 13 residues. The germline CDR1 and CDR2 sequences are SGHDN and FVKESK. V gave up 0 bases and J gave up 6 bases; unmatched junction bases: 1. The CDR3 sequence: CASSQDQGAEAFF. CDR3 DNA: TGTGCCAGCAGCCAAGATCAGGGGGCTGAAGCTTTCTTT.

This rearrangement joins TRBV15 to TRBJ2-7; no definite D call. The CDR3 loop spans 12 amino acids. The V gene's germline CDR1 is LNHNV and CDR2 YYDKDF (reference sequence). The V and J ends lost 0 bases and 0 bases respectively, with 0 bases between them. DNA for the CDR3: TGTGCCACCAGCAGAGACTCCTACGAGCAGTACTTC. Protein: CATSRDSYEQYF.

The chain employs TRBV27 and TRBJ2-6; no definite D call. The germline V gene has CDR1 MNHEY and CDR2 SMNVEV (reference sequence). Trimming shortened V by 5 bases and J by 0 bases, and 8 bases separated the two germline ends. The CDR3 is 15 residues long. DNA of the CDR3: TGTGCCAGCAGTGCCTTGAGCTCTGGGGCCAACGTCCTGACTTTC. This encodes CASSALSSGANVLTF.

V is TRBV14 and J is TRBJ2-1, with TRBD1 matching 9 bases. In germline, CDR1 is SGHDN, CDR2 FVKESK. This CDR3 spans 18 amino acids. V was clipped by 0 bases and J by 4 bases; unmatched bases: 10. The CDR3 region is CASSQDRGGTGTYNEQFF. The CDR3 DNA reads TGTGCCAGCAGCCAAGACAGGGGAGGGACAGGGACTTACAATGAGCAGTTCTTC.

This clonotype was seen more than once but under ten times. V and J are TRBV30 and TRBJ2-7; tentative D call: TRBD1 (6 bases). Trimming removed 4 bases at V and 9 bases at J, with 22 bases between. The germline V gene has CDR1 GTSNPN and CDR2 SVGIG (reference sequence). There are 14 residues in the CDR3. In DNA, the CDR3 is TGTGCCTGGAAGCCTGACAGGCCCCGAGCTGGGCAGTACTTC. It is translated as CAWKPDRPRAGQYF.

The chain has TRBV7-8 and TRBJ1-1; D is unclear. The V gene's germline CDR1 is SGHVS and CDR2 FQNEAQ. This CDR3 comprises 14 residues. Trimming took off 1 base at V and 1 base at J, with 7 bases between the two ends. The CDR3 DNA is TGTGCCAGCAGCTTAGGATGGGGGAACACTGAAGCTTTCTTT. This sequence encodes CASSLGWGNTEAFF.

The genes are TRBV5-4 and TRBJ1-2; D might be TRBD1 (5 bases). V gave up 3 bases and J gave up 0 bases, with 12 bases separating them. The CDR3 extends over 15 amino acids. Germline V gene data show CDR1 as SGHNT and CDR2 as YYREEE (reference sequence). The DNA for the CDR3 is TGTGCCAGCAGCTCGGGCGGGGGAGCTAACTATGGCTACACCTTC. It translates to CASSSGGGANYGYTF.

The J gene is TRBJ2-1, the V gene TRBV9; 7 bases fit TRBD1. The CDR3 runs 17 residues. The J segment lost 0 bases and the V segment lost 4 bases, leaving 10 bases of the junction unmatched. Germline V CDR1 and CDR2: SGDLS, YYNGEE. The CDR3 sequence is CASSPRTGQSSYNEQFF. The CDR3 bases are TGTGCCAGCAGCCCGCGGACAGGACAAAGCTCCTACAATGAGCAGTTCTTC.

Points on this clonotype: One base away lies a much larger clone, so this may be a sequencing read error. The chain employs TRBV7-9 and TRBJ2-5; D unclear. Looked up from germline, CDR1 is SEHNR and CDR2 is FQNEAQ (reference sequence). Trimming took 5 bases from V and 5 from J, leaving 6 bases between them. This CDR3 spans 11 amino acids. The CDR3 nucleotides read TGTGCCAGCAGCCCCGTGGAGACCCAGTACTTC. This sequence encodes CASSPVETQYF.